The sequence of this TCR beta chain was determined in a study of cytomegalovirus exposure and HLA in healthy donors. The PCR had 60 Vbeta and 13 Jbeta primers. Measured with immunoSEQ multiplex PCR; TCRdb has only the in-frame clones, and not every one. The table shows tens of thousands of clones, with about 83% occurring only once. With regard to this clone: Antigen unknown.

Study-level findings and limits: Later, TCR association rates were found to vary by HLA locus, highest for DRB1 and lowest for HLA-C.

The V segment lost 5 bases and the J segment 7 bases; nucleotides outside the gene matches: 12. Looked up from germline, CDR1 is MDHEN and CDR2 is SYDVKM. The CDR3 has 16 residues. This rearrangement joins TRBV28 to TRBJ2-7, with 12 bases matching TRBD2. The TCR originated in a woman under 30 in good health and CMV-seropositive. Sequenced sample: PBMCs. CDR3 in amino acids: CASSGLGLAGTREQYF. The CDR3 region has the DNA TGTGCCAGCAGTGGCCTGGGACTAGCGGGTACGAGGGAGCAGTACTTC.